What follows describes a single TCR beta chain. The antigen is not known. CDR1 and CDR2 from the germline V gene are LNHNV and YYDKDF (reference sequence). V was shortened by 0 bases and J by 9 bases, with 15 bases between the two germline ends. The CDR3 sequence is 15 residues long. Every patient was untreated before thyroid surgery. The record originates from a study of metastatic and nonmetastatic thyroid tumors. Study-level background: Malignant and benign thyroid patients had repertoires compared in peripheral blood and tumor or nodule tissue. Findings and limits, study-wide: It was reported that TCR beta diversity was significantly higher in malignant thyroid tumors than benign nodules, in blood and tumor.

TCRdb reprocessed the PCR reads via MiXCR. This repertoire shows some 10,000 clones, roughly an eighth found once; its top ten account for around 13%. Sequencing was performed on blood. The rearrangement links TRBV15 to TRBJ2-1; D is unclear. This sequence was found in a female donor with papillary thyroid cancer or a benign thyroid nodule (not recorded which). Some clones in this sample may be carry-over from other donors' samples. The CDR3 DNA reads TGTGCCACCAGCAGAGATGGGCTAGTTACGGGTGAGCAGTTCTTC. It is translated as CATSRDGLVTGEQFF.